One sample yielded the 22 T cell receptor beta chains listed below, sequenced in a study of blood T cell repertoires in COVID-19. The protocol was immunoSEQ multiplex PCR, while the TCRdb copy is restricted to in-frame clones and leaves out a portion. The sample lists roughly 87,000 clones, around three quarters occurring once. Sequenced material: peripheral blood. The receptors come from a woman in her 50s with acute or convalescent COVID-19.

This clone has just a few counts. The gene calls are TRBV14 and TRBJ2-2; D gene ambiguous. The CDR3 length is 13 residues. The V end was cut by 2 bases, the J end by 4 bases, with 5 bases between. The V gene's germline CDR1 is SGHDN and CDR2 FVKESK. The chain's CDR3 is CASSQSLTGELFF. The CDR3 DNA reads TGTGCCAGCAGCCAAAGCCTCACCGGGGAGCTGTTTTTT.

The chain recombines TRBV6-6 with TRBJ1-3; maybe TRBD1 (5 bases). Germline V CDR1 and CDR2: MNHNY, SVGAGI (reference sequence). This CDR3 has 14 residues. V was clipped by 10 bases and J by 4 bases, with 17 bases between them. The CDR3 region is CAITGAISGNTIYF. CDR3 DNA sequence: TGTGCCATAACAGGAGCTATTTCCGGAAACACCATATATTTT.

The CDR3 region has the DNA TGTGCCAGCAGTTACCTCTCCTCTGAAGCTTTCTTT. Amino acids: CASSYLSSEAFF. V is TRBV6-6 and J is TRBJ1-1; no clear D gene. The V gene lost 2 bases and the J gene lost 6 bases, with 7 bases spanning the gap. This CDR3 spans 12 amino acids. Per the germline V gene, CDR1 is MNHNY and CDR2 is SVGAGI (reference sequence).

CDR3: CASSEMGQTEKLFF. CDR3 coding DNA: TGTGCCAGCAGTGAAATGGGACAGACTGAAAAACTGTTTTTT. The chain couples TRBV6-1 to TRBJ1-4; 7 nucleotides match TRBD1. The V gene's germline CDR1 is MNHNS and CDR2 SASEGT. CDR3 length equals 14 residues. Trimming took 2 bases from V and 7 from J; bases not matched to a gene: 4.

The chain links TRBV20-1 to TRBJ2-3; D is possibly TRBD2 (6 bases). CDR1 is DFQATT and CDR2 is SNEGSKA in the germline V gene (reference sequence). Trimming pared 3 bases from V and 5 bases from J, leaving 9 bases between. The CDR3 has 12 residues. CDR3 nucleotides: TGCAGTGCTAGTTTAGCGGTAGATACGCAGTATTTT. This gives the protein CSASLAVDTQYF.

The CDR3, as DNA: TGTGCCAGCAGTTACGGGGGACAGGGAAACACCATATATTTT. Its translation: CASSYGGQGNTIYF. The chain joins TRBV6-5 to TRBJ1-3; TRBD1 agrees at 7 bases. The CDR3 is 14 residues long. J was trimmed by 4 bases and V by 2 bases; bases with no gene match: 2. The germline V gene encodes CDR1 MNHEY and CDR2 SVGAGI.

CDR3 sequence: CASSPLRTASSGNTIYF. CDR3 DNA: TGTGCCAGTAGCCCCTTGAGGACAGCGAGCTCTGGAAACACCATATATTTT. J is TRBJ1-3 and V is TRBV19, with D possibly TRBD1 on 6 matching bases. V lost 6 bases and J lost 0, with 18 bases in between. There are 17 residues in the CDR3. Germline loops: CDR1 LNHDA, CDR2 SQIVND (reference sequence).

V usage is TRBV19 and J usage is TRBJ2-7; 9 bases match TRBD1. Losses at the gene ends were 5 bases for V and 2 bases for J; bases not matched to a gene: 4. The CDR3 contains 14 residues. The germline gives CDR1 LNHDA, CDR2 SQIVND (reference sequence). The CDR3 loop is CASSAGQGPYEQYF. In DNA, the CDR3 is TGTGCCAGTAGTGCGGGACAGGGACCCTACGAGCAGTACTTC.

This CDR3 reads CASSLAARGDTQYF. CDR3 DNA sequence: TGTGCCAGCAGCTTAGCGGCCAGGGGGGATACGCAGTATTTT. The chain recombines TRBV7-6 with TRBJ2-3; 7 bases map to TRBD1. Germline trimming cut 0 bases from V and 6 bases from J; bases unmatched to any gene: 3. The CDR3 is 14 amino acids. Germline V lookup: CDR1 SGHVS, CDR2 FNYEAQ.

This clone occurred a few times. The rearrangement links TRBV7-8 to TRBJ2-7, with 9 bases fitting TRBD1. The CDR3 sequence is 14 residues long. CDR1 and CDR2 from the germline V gene are SGHVS and FQNEAQ. J lost 7 bases, V lost 4 bases, and 8 bases had no gene match. The CDR3, as DNA: TGTGCCAGCAGCTGGGACAGGGCAATGAGAGAGCAGTACTTC. Translation: CASSWDRAMREQYF.

The chain has TRBV19 and TRBJ2-7; a weak D match, TRBD1 (6 bases). V dropped 5 bases and J dropped 0 bases, with 17 bases sitting between them. The germline CDR1 and CDR2 sequences are LNHDA and SQIVND (reference sequence). CDR3 length: 16 residues. In DNA form, the CDR3 reads TGTGCCAGTAGTCCATCCGGGACAAGGGGCTCCTACGAGCAGTACTTC. The encoded protein is CASSPSGTRGSYEQYF.

The chain joins TRBV28 to TRBJ1-1; TRBD1 aligns across 11 bases. Germline loops: CDR1 MDHEN, CDR2 SYDVKM. The CDR3 covers 17 residues. V lost 4 bases to trimming and J lost 0 bases; unmatched junction nucleotides: 7. CDR3 bases: TGTGCCAGCAGTTCCCCGGGACAGGGGGAGATGAACACTGAAGCTTTCTTT. It specifies CASSSPGQGEMNTEAFF.

The chain recombines TRBV18 with TRBJ2-1; 14 nucleotides align to TRBD2. The ends lost 8 bases at V and 10 bases at J; junction bases unmatched: 10. The germline V gene has CDR1 KGHSH and CDR2 LQKENI. The CDR3 is 15 residues long. CDR3 residues: CASRGTSGGKNEQFF. CDR3 in DNA: TGTGCCAGCAGAGGGACTAGCGGGGGAAAAAACGAGCAGTTCTTC.

The chain uses TRBV27 and TRBJ2-1; no firm D call. Trimming removed 2 bases from V and 4 bases from J, with 12 bases in between. The V gene's germline CDR1 is MNHEY and CDR2 SMNVEV (reference sequence). This CDR3 is built from 15 residues. The CDR3 nucleotides are TGTGCCAGCAGTTTACAGGCCCCGTTATACAATGAGCAGTTCTTC. Translating gives CASSLQAPLYNEQFF.

V and J are TRBV4-1 and TRBJ1-2, with D possibly matching TRBD1 (5 bases). CDR3 length: 14 residues. CDR1 is MGHRA, CDR2 YSYEKL, per germline. The germline V and J ends were trimmed by 1 base and 6 bases, with 12 bases remaining between them. The CDR3 region is CASSQGGGYHGYTF. CDR3 bases: TGCGCCAGCAGCCAAGGTGGGGGGTACCATGGCTACACCTTC.

This chain connects TRBV5-1 to TRBJ1-6; D unclear. Germline CDR1 and CDR2: SGHRS and YFSETQ. This CDR3 is built from 14 residues. The V and J ends lost 4 bases and 10 bases respectively, with 15 bases between them. In DNA form, the CDR3 reads TGCGCCAGCAGCCCAGGCGGGGTCAGGTCACCCCTCCACTTT. The encoded protein is CASSPGGVRSPLHF.

The genes are TRBV9 and TRBJ1-5; D gene ambiguous. The length of the CDR3 is 14 residues. Germline-derived CDR1 and CDR2 are SGDLS and YYNGEE. V lost 3 bases and J lost 0, with 7 bases in between. In DNA form, the CDR3 reads TGTGCCAGCAGCGCCGGTCTTAGCAATCAGCCCCAGCATTTT. This codes for CASSAGLSNQPQHF.

The rearrangement joins TRBV19 to TRBJ2-1; 8 bases map to TRBD2. Losses at the gene ends were 7 bases for V and 4 bases for J; bases not matched to a gene: 3. Germline V CDR1 and CDR2: LNHDA, SQIVND (reference sequence). The CDR3 consists of 13 residues. CDR3 protein: CASTAGAYNEQFF. In nucleotides, the CDR3 is TGTGCCAGTACAGCGGGGGCATACAATGAGCAGTTCTTC.

The chain is built from TRBV6-5 and TRBJ1-1; D ambiguous. CDR3 length: 13 amino acids. The germline V gene has CDR1 MNHEY and CDR2 SVGAGI. The V end was cut by 2 bases, the J end by 3 bases, with 7 bases between. The CDR3 nucleotides are TGTGCCAGCAGTTACGGGGAGTACACTGAAGCTTTCTTT. It codes for CASSYGEYTEAFF.

The rearrangement links TRBV29-1 to TRBJ2-3, with D possibly being TRBD2 (6 bases). Trimming cost V 4 bases and J 0 bases, with 8 bases left between them. CDR3 size: 13 residues. The germline gives CDR1 SQVTM, CDR2 ANQGSEA. In nucleotides, the CDR3 is TGCAGCGTTGCGGGACTCAGCACAGATACGCAGTATTTT. It is translated as CSVAGLSTDTQYF.

The genes are TRBV7-9 and TRBJ2-7; 7 bases are shared with TRBD1. CDR1 and CDR2 (germline): SEHNR, FQNEAQ (reference sequence). The CDR3 is 15 amino acids. Unmatched junction bases numbered 12, after V lost 5 bases and J lost 5 bases. The CDR3 loop reads CASSPTTRQGDEQYF. The CDR3 DNA reads as TGTGCCAGCAGCCCTACAACCCGCCAGGGGGACGAGCAGTACTTC.

The rearrangement joins TRBV4-3 to TRBJ1-2; D perhaps matches TRBD1 (6 bases). The CDR3 sequence is 14 residues long. V was shortened by 0 bases and J by 7 bases, with 12 bases between the two germline ends. The germline CDR1 and CDR2 sequences are LGHNA and YSLEER. In nucleotides, the CDR3 is TGCGCCAGCAGCCAAGATCACAGGGATGGTGGCTACACCTTC. It is translated as CASSQDHRDGGYTF.